Below are 19 T cell receptor beta chains sequenced from a single sample in a study of cytomegalovirus exposure and HLA in healthy donors. Vbeta (60) and Jbeta (13) primers were used in the PCR. Produced via immunoSEQ multiplex PCR; TCRdb's table is partial and in-frame only. The sample carries 80,000 to 95,000 clones, 84% recorded once. Sequenced: PBMCs. These receptors all stem from a woman younger than 30 in good health and CMV-seropositive.

CDR3: CASSLGRGEIYTF. As DNA, the CDR3 is TGTGCCAGCAGTTTGGGCAGGGGGGAGATCTACACCTTC. The chain recombines TRBV27 with TRBJ1-2, with 7 bases aligning to TRBD1. The junction had 8 bases not matched to a gene; V was cut back by 3 bases and J by 10 bases. The germline gives CDR1 MNHEY, CDR2 SMNVEV (reference sequence). The CDR3 is made up of 13 amino acids.

The chain employs TRBV9 and TRBJ2-3; D is perhaps TRBD2 (6 bases). The CDR3 extends over 16 amino acids. Germline V gene lookup returns CDR1 SGDLS and CDR2 YYNGEE. The V end was cut by 4 bases, the J end by 3 bases, with 18 bases between. The chain's CDR3 is CASSPSGAGYTDTQYF. The CDR3 nucleotides read TGTGCCAGCAGCCCCTCCGGGGCGGGGTATACAGATACGCAGTATTTT.

V and J are TRBV6-5 and TRBJ2-2, with no clear D. V was shortened by 5 bases and J by 5 bases, with 9 bases between the two germline ends. The CDR3 runs to 13 residues. Germline V gene lookup returns CDR1 MNHEY and CDR2 SVGAGI. The CDR3 sequence: CASSMSGTGELFF. CDR3 sequence (DNA): TGTGCCAGCAGTATGTCAGGTACCGGGGAGCTGTTTTTT.

V usage is TRBV5-6 and J usage is TRBJ1-2, with D possibly TRBD1 on 5 matching bases. V gave up 3 bases and J gave up 5 bases, with 20 bases separating them. CDR1 SGHDT and CDR2 YYEEEE come from the germline V gene. The CDR3 length is 16 residues. CDR3 in amino acids: CASSWGRILRQYGYTF. For the CDR3, the DNA is TGTGCCAGCAGCTGGGGCCGGATCTTGCGGCAGTATGGCTACACCTTC.

The V and J genes are TRBV5-1 and TRBJ1-1; D gene unclear. The CDR3 length is 14 residues. Trimming took off 2 bases at V and 3 bases at J, with 11 bases between the two ends. CDR1 is SGHRS and CDR2 is YFSETQ in the germline V gene. Here the CDR3 DNA reads TGCGCCAGCAGCTTCGCAGGCCAGGACACTGAAGCTTTCTTT. As protein: CASSFAGQDTEAFF.

In this sample, this clone turned up once. The chain is built from TRBV19 and TRBJ2-2; 8 bases agree with TRBD1. The J segment lost 6 bases and the V segment lost 5 bases, leaving 11 bases of the junction unmatched. There are 16 residues in the CDR3. CDR1 is LNHDA, CDR2 SQIVND, per germline (reference sequence). This CDR3 is CASSPRRTGSPGELFF. The CDR3 region has the DNA TGTGCCAGTAGTCCCCGGCGGACAGGGAGCCCCGGGGAGCTGTTTTTT.

This clone was detected a few times. The chain couples TRBV7-9 to TRBJ2-7, with D tentatively TRBD2 (5 bases). The V and J ends lost 5 bases and 6 bases respectively, with 14 bases between them. The germline V gene has CDR1 SEHNR and CDR2 FQNEAQ (reference sequence). The CDR3 runs to 13 residues. The CDR3 spells CASSPGRLFEQYF. The CDR3 DNA reads TGTGCCAGCAGCCCCGGACGACTATTCGAGCAGTACTTC.

The rearrangement links TRBV7-9 to TRBJ2-3, with D possibly TRBD2 on 7 matching bases. Germline V gene sequence: CDR1 SEHNR, CDR2 FQNEAQ (reference sequence). Trimming removed 10 bases from V and 0 bases from J, with 17 bases in between. This CDR3 region has 15 residues. DNA for the CDR3: TGTGCCATCATGTACGCGGGGGCTAGCACAGATACGCAGTATTTT. Encoded protein: CAIMYAGASTDTQYF. The full variable domain, in which reference TRBV7-9 and TRBJ2-3 provide the parts outside the CDR3, is DTGVSQNPRHKITKRGQNVTFRCDPISEHNRLYWYRQTLGQGPEFLTYFQNEAQLEKSRLLSDRFSAERPKGSFSTLEIQRTEQGDSAMYLCAIMYAGASTDTQYFGPGTRLTVL.

The V and J genes are TRBV6-5 and TRBJ2-7; a weak D match, TRBD2 (5 bases). Germline V lookup: CDR1 MNHEY, CDR2 SVGAGI. The V and J ends lost 2 bases and 6 bases respectively, with 17 bases between them. CDR3 length: 15 amino acids. The CDR3 region is CASSYTRNPLGEQYF. DNA of the CDR3: TGTGCCAGCAGTTACACTAGAAACCCTCTTGGCGAGCAGTACTTC.

The chain uses TRBV7-9 and TRBJ2-7, with D hard to call. This CDR3 has 12 residues. The ends were cut back, 5 bases at V and 3 bases at J, with 8 bases in the middle. From germline, CDR1 is SEHNR and CDR2 FQNEAQ (reference sequence). This CDR3 is CASSAQDYEQYF. The CDR3 DNA reads as TGTGCCAGCAGCGCCCAGGACTACGAGCAGTACTTC.

The V gene is TRBV9, the J gene TRBJ2-5; the match to TRBD2 covers 10 bases. The CDR3 extends over 16 amino acids. The germline gives CDR1 SGDLS, CDR2 YYNGEE. V lost 4 bases to trimming and J lost 2 bases; unmatched junction nucleotides: 8. CDR3 bases: TGTGCCAGCAGCATGGGGCTAGCGGGGGAACAAGAGACCCAGTACTTC. This encodes CASSMGLAGEQETQYF.

This clone appeared a few times. The chain joins TRBV27 to TRBJ2-5; 11 positions match TRBD2. With the DNA end fitting TRBJ2-7 better, the J assignment may be wrong. This CDR3 contains 17 residues. Germline V lookup: CDR1 MNHEY, CDR2 SMNVEV (reference sequence). CDR3 amino acids: CARIPPGLAAPTYEQYF. The CDR3 DNA sequence: TGTGCCAGAATCCCACCGGGACTAGCGGCGCCTACCTACGAGCAGTACTTC.

The V and J genes are TRBV5-4 and TRBJ2-5, with D possibly TRBD2 on 6 matching bases. CDR1 and CDR2 from the germline V gene are SGHNT and YYREEE (reference sequence). The CDR3 loop spans 14 amino acids. The ends were cut back, 2 bases at V and 5 bases at J, with 13 bases in the middle. The CDR3 reads CASSFRTGEETQYF. The CDR3 coding sequence is TGTGCCAGCAGCTTCCGGACGGGAGAGGAGACCCAGTACTTC.

This chain uses TRBV11-2 with TRBJ2-7; the match to TRBD2 covers 7 bases. V trimming: 3 bases; J trimming: 6 bases; junction bases outside the gene matches: 11. The CDR3 loop spans 15 amino acids. From germline, CDR1 is SGHAT and CDR2 FQNNGV. CDR3 loop: CASSFSTSFMGEQYF. CDR3 in DNA: TGTGCCAGCAGCTTTTCGACTAGCTTCATGGGCGAGCAGTACTTC.

The chain combines TRBV7-9 with TRBJ1-1; D uncertain. V was shortened by 3 bases and J by 7 bases, with 12 bases between the two germline ends. The CDR3 contains 13 residues. Germline CDR1 and CDR2: SEHNR and FQNEAQ (reference sequence). In nucleotides, the CDR3 is TGTGCCAGCAGCTTCCCCTTTAGACTTGAAGCTTTCTTT. Translating gives CASSFPFRLEAFF.

This clone was seen once. The chain carries TRBV13 and TRBJ2-1; 9 nucleotides line up with TRBD2. V dropped 8 bases and J dropped 5; count of bases not matched to a gene: 10. The germline V gene encodes CDR1 PRHDT and CDR2 FYEKMQ (reference sequence). The CDR3 sequence is 15 residues long. CDR3 in amino acids: CASGGLAGGNNEQFF. CDR3 DNA sequence: TGTGCCAGCGGGGGTCTGGCGGGAGGGAACAATGAGCAGTTCTTC.

This rearrangement joins TRBV6-1 to TRBJ1-5, with TRBD1 identical over 8 bases. The CDR3 runs to 15 residues. Per germline, CDR1 MNHNS and CDR2 SASEGT. V lost 10 bases, J lost 5 bases, and 13 bases stayed unmatched. The CDR3, as DNA: TGTGCCACCCGGACTTGGACAGGGAATGATCAGCCCCAGCATTTT. Its translation: CATRTWTGNDQPQHF.

The chain combines TRBV5-4 with TRBJ2-2; perhaps TRBD2 as D (7 bases). The germline CDR1 and CDR2 sequences are SGHNT and YYREEE (reference sequence). CDR3 size: 16 residues. Trimming cost V 1 base and J 2 bases, with 12 bases left between them. DNA for the CDR3: TGTGCCAGCAGCTTGAGGGGGGGGGCAAACACCGGGGAGCTGTTTTTT. Translating it yields CASSLRGGANTGELFF.

The chain links TRBV4-1 to TRBJ1-1; D call uncertain. Germline V gives CDR1 MGHRA, CDR2 YSYEKL. The germline V and J ends were trimmed by 2 bases and 1 base, with 5 bases remaining between them. CDR3 length equals 13 residues. Here the CDR3 reads CASSQTKNTEAFF. CDR3 bases: TGCGCCAGCAGCCAAACTAAGAACACTGAAGCTTTCTTT.